The rows below give T cell receptor beta chains drawn from one sample of a study of blood T cell repertoires in COVID-19. Assay used: immunoSEQ multiplex PCR; TCRdb lists only in-frame clones, some missing. Among about 160,000 clones, about four fifths were seen once, and the ten largest hold 10%. Sequencing input: peripheral blood. The receptors shown here come from a woman older than 75 with active or convalescent COVID-19. Each CDR3 is given with its conserved first and last residue. The order of the fields is J gene, V gene, D gene, clone size, CDR3 protein, CDR3 DNA. The D gene is left open where the match is weak. The listing skips clone size in some rows; elsewhere it reads once, few, many or a size class.

TRBJ1-1	TRBV3-1/TRBV3-2	TRBD1	-	CASSQAGGARYTEAFF	TGTGCCAGCAGCCAAGCAGGGGGAGCACGATACACTGAAGCTTTCTTT
TRBJ2-1	TRBV4-2	TRBD2	-	CASSQGTSGNLNEQFF	TGTGCCAGCAGCCAAGGGACTAGCGGGAATTTGAATGAGCAGTTCTTC
TRBJ2-3	TRBV4-1	TRBD2	-	CASSQDADGAGGASTDTQYF	TGCGCCAGCAGCCAGGACGCCGACGGAGCGGGAGGGGCAAGCACAGATACGCAGTATTTT
TRBJ1-5	TRBV19	-	-	CASSISAGINQPQHF	TGTGCCAGTAGTATATCGGCAGGGATCAATCAGCCCCAGCATTTT
TRBJ1-2	TRBV6-5	-	-	CASSYSSRHYGYTF	TGTGCCAGCAGTTACTCGAGCCGCCACTATGGCTACACCTTC
TRBJ1-2	TRBV5-1	-	-	CASSLVSNYGYTF	TGCGCCAGCAGCTTGGTGTCCAATTATGGCTACACCTTC
TRBJ2-2	TRBV18	-	-	CASSPLRDTGELFF	TGTGCCAGCTCACCGCTTAGAGACACCGGGGAGCTGTTTTTT
TRBJ1-1	TRBV19	TRBD1	-	CASSTRDRGTEAFF	TGTGCCAGTAGTACCCGGGACAGGGGAACTGAAGCTTTCTTT
TRBJ2-2	TRBV14	TRBD2	-	CASSRLLAGVRSGELFF	TGTGCCAGCAGCCGACTTTTAGCGGGAGTACGCTCCGGGGAGCTGTTTTTT
TRBJ2-7	TRBV27	-	-	CASSPGSYEQYF	TGTGCCAGCAGTCCGGGCTCCTACGAGCAGTACTTC
TRBJ2-7	TRBV28	TRBD2	-	CASSLDFGGRYEQYF	TGTGCCAGCAGTCTAGATTTCGGCGGGAGATACGAGCAGTACTTC
TRBJ2-1	TRBV9	-	-	CASSFSSENYNEQFF	TGTGCCAGCAGCTTCTCTAGCGAGAACTACAATGAGCAGTTCTTC
TRBJ1-6	TRBV3-1/TRBV3-2	-	-	CASSQAGVGSPLHF	TGTGCCAGCAGCCAAGCGGGGGTCGGGTCACCCCTCCACTTT
TRBJ1-2	TRBV5-4	TRBD1	-	CASGIVGQGADGYTF	TGTGCCAGCGGAATTGTCGGACAGGGGGCGGATGGCTACACCTTC
TRBJ2-5	TRBV6-5	TRBD1	-	CASRTGGRETQYF	TGTGCCAGCAGGACAGGGGGCCGAGAGACCCAGTACTTC
TRBJ2-7	TRBV4-1	TRBD2	-	CASSPTSGRAYEQYF	TGCGCCAGCAGTCCGACTAGCGGGAGAGCCTACGAGCAGTACTTC
TRBJ1-4	TRBV5-1	-	-	CASSLAQGRGKLFF	TGCGCCAGCAGCTTGGCTCAGGGTAGGGGAAAACTGTTTTTT
TRBJ1-1	TRBV29-1	-	-	CSAHRGSVTEAFF	TGCAGCGCTCACCGGGGGAGTGTCACTGAAGCTTTCTTT
TRBJ2-7	TRBV29-1	-	-	CSVEDRGNHEQYF	TGCAGCGTTGAAGATCGCGGGAACCACGAGCAGTACTTC
TRBJ2-1	TRBV5-1	-	-	CASSPRGRSSYNEQFF	TGCGCCAGCAGCCCACGAGGGCGGAGCTCCTACAATGAGCAGTTCTTC
TRBJ1-6	TRBV30	-	-	CACVGSYNSPLHF	TGTGCCTGTGTCGGCTCCTATAATTCACCCCTCCACTTT
TRBJ1-3	TRBV30	TRBD1	-	CAWGTTGAVGNTIYF	TGTGCCTGGGGGACAACAGGGGCAGTTGGAAACACCATATATTTT
TRBJ2-3	TRBV5-4	TRBD2	-	CASSPSVLAGTDTQYF	TGTGCCAGCAGCCCCTCAGTACTAGCGGGCACAGATACGCAGTATTTT
TRBJ2-6	TRBV6-5	-	-	CATESSGANVLTF	TGTGCCACCGAGAGCTCTGGGGCCAACGTCCTGACTTTC
TRBJ2-1	TRBV19	TRBD1	-	CASSFRQGSSYNEQFF	TGTGCCAGTAGTTTCAGACAGGGAAGCTCCTACAATGAGCAGTTCTTC
TRBJ2-7	TRBV14	-	-	CASSQLYEQYF	TGTGCCAGCAGCCAGTTATACGAGCAGTACTTC
TRBJ2-1	TRBV5-1	-	-	CASSLEGVSYNEQFF	TGCGCCAGCAGCTTGGAGGGAGTCTCCTACAATGAGCAGTTCTTC
TRBJ2-3	TRBV10-2	-	-	CASMKVAGGSGFPWYF	-
TRBJ1-3	TRBV7-3	TRBD1	few	CASSLLPGRGSGNTIYF	TGTGCCAGCAGCTTATTACCCGGCAGGGGGTCTGGAAACACCATATATTTT
TRBJ2-2	TRBV7-9	-	once	CASSFRQAMTVDNTGELFF	TGTGCCAGCAGCTTCCGGCAGGCCATGACGGTAGATAACACCGGGGAGCTGTTTTTT
TRBJ1-2	TRBV10-3	-	-	CAISESTGLPNYGYTF	TGTGCCATCAGTGAGTCCACAGGGCTTCCTAACTATGGCTACACCTTC
TRBJ1-2	TRBV5-6	TRBD1	-	CASSRGTGGVDRGYTF	TGTGCCAGCAGCCGTGGGACAGGGGGAGTCGATAGAGGCTACACCTTC
TRBJ1-6	TRBV5-4	-	-	CASSFGQTRAALHF	TGTGCCAGCAGCTTTGGGCAGACCAGGGCGGCCCTCCACTTT
TRBJ2-5	TRBV7-6	TRBD2	-	CASSLASSGLQVVETQYF	TGTGCCAGCAGCTTAGCCTCTAGCGGGTTACAAGTAGTTGAGACCCAGTACTTC
TRBJ1-2	TRBV3-1/TRBV3-2	-	-	CASSQDNMGEGYTF	TGTGCCAGCAGCCAAGATAATATGGGAGAGGGCTACACCTTC
TRBJ1-1	TRBV29-1	-	-	CSVEKAGMNTEAFF	TGCAGCGTTGAAAAAGCAGGGATGAACACTGAAGCTTTCTTT
TRBJ1-4	TRBV7-8	-	-	CASGPGVANEKLFF	TGTGCCAGCGGCCCAGGGGTTGCTAATGAAAAACTGTTTTTT
TRBJ1-5	TRBV27	-	once	CASSLSAVQPQHF	TGTGCCAGCAGTTTATCGGCCGTTCAGCCCCAGCATTTT
TRBJ2-1	TRBV5-1	TRBD2	-	CATSKLAGVTDEQFF	TGCGCCACCTCTAAACTAGCGGGAGTAACGGATGAGCAGTTCTTC
TRBJ2-7	TRBV3-1/TRBV3-2	-	-	CASSQDTRAGQRKF	TGTGCCAGCAGCCAAGACACTCGGGCGGGTCAGCGGAAATTC
TRBJ1-5	TRBV6-1	-	-	CASSVDQRRSHNPQPQHF	TGTGCCAGCAGTGTCGATCAGCGAAGGAGTCACAACCCCCAGCCCCAGCATTTT
TRBJ2-1	TRBV11-2	-	once	CASSLGAEQFF	TGTGCCAGCAGCTTAGGGGCCGAGCAGTTCTTC
TRBJ2-7	TRBV6-5	-	few	CASRRGGEAYEQYF	TGTGCCAGCAGACGCGGCGGGGAAGCCTACGAGCAGTACTTC
TRBJ2-7	TRBV12-3/TRBV12-4	-	-	CASSFKGPYEQYF	TGTGCCAGCAGTTTTAAGGGGCCCTACGAGCAGTACTTC
TRBJ2-3	TRBV5-1	TRBD1	-	CASSYSGTGGASTDTQYF	TGCGCCAGCAGCTACTCCGGGACAGGGGGCGCTTCCACAGATACGCAGTATTTT
TRBJ1-3	TRBV7-6	-	many	CASSLGRTTGNTIYF	TGTGCCAGCAGCTTAGGAAGGACAACGGGAAACACCATATATTTT
TRBJ1-2	TRBV3-1/TRBV3-2	TRBD1	-	CASSPGQGGGYTF	TGTGCCAGCAGCCCTGGACAGGGGGGAGGCTACACCTTC
TRBJ1-2	TRBV28	-	few	CASSLGLQFDGYTF	TGTGCCAGCAGTTTAGGTCTACAGTTCGATGGCTACACCTTC
TRBJ1-3	TRBV6-5	-	-	CASTSPGSGNTIYF	TGTGCCAGCACCTCGCCGGGGTCTGGAAACACCATATATTTT
TRBJ1-6	TRBV7-8	TRBD1	-	CASSARQGWNSPLHF	TGTGCCAGCAGCGCGAGACAGGGCTGGAATTCACCCCTCCACTTT
TRBJ1-1	TRBV5-6	-	-	CASSLLGGGRLNTEAFF	TGTGCCAGCAGCTTATTAGGTGGAGGCCGGCTGAACACTGAAGCTTTCTTT
TRBJ2-3	TRBV5-1	TRBD2	few	CASKLAGAAGTDTQYF	TGCGCCAGCAAACTAGCGGGAGCTGCTGGCACAGATACGCAGTATTTT
TRBJ2-5	TRBV7-2	-	-	CASSQRGSLQETQYF	TGTGCCAGCAGCCAAAGAGGCTCGCTCCAAGAGACCCAGTACTTC
TRBJ1-2	TRBV30	-	-	CAGTGQFGAGYTF	TGTGCCGGAACCGGACAATTCGGAGCTGGCTACACCTTC
TRBJ2-5	TRBV10-3	-	-	CATRGETQYF	TGTGCCACCCGCGGCGAGACCCAGTACTTC
TRBJ2-4	TRBV3-1/TRBV3-2	-	once	CASSPSQAGTKNIQYF	TGTGCCAGCAGCCCATCCCAAGCCGGGACCAAAAACATTCAGTACTTC
TRBJ1-3	TRBV6-1	TRBD1	-	CASSTGTGFGNTIYF	TGTGCCAGCAGTACCGGGACAGGGTTCGGAAACACCATATATTTT
TRBJ1-2	TRBV20-1	TRBD1	once	CSASSPGTGDGYTF	TGCAGTGCTAGTAGCCCCGGGACAGGGGATGGCTACACCTTC